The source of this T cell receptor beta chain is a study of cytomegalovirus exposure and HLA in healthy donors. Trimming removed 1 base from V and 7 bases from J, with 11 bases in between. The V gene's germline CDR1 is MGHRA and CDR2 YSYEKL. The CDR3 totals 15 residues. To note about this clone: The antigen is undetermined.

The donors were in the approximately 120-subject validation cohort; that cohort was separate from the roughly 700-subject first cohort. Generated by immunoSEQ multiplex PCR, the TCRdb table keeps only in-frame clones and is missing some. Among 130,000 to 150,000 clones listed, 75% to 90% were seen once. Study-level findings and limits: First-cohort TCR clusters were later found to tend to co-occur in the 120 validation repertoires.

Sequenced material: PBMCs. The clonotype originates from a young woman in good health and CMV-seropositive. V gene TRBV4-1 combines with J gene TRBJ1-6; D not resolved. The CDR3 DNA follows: TGCGCCAGCAGCCAAGGTCCTGACACAAATTCACCCCTCCACTTT. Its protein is CASSQGPDTNSPLHF.